The 19 T cell receptor beta chains below were found in one sample sequenced in a study of OX40 agonist ivuxolimab in advanced cancers. Assay: immunoSEQ multiplex PCR; the TCRdb copy retains only in-frame clones and omits some. This sample yields some 40,000 clones, of which about 93% are seen a single time; 20% to 25% belongs to the top ten. The specimen comprised CD4+ or CD8+ T cells sorted from blood, sampled in a trial of the OX40 agonist ivuxolimab. These receptors were collected from an adult with an advanced solid tumor such as melanoma, head and neck, liver or kidney cancer.

V usage is TRBV11-3 and J usage is TRBJ2-1; 10 bases agree with TRBD2. Germline CDR1 SGHNT, CDR2 YENEEA. This CDR3 is built from 17 residues. The CDR3 coding sequence is TGTGCGATTACCGAGCGGGCTAGCGGGAGTATCTACAATGAGCAGTTCTTC. This sequence encodes CAITERASGSIYNEQFF.

This CDR3 is CASSLSLGNQPQHF. For the CDR3, the DNA is TGTGCCAGCAGTTTATCACTCGGGAATCAGCCCCAGCATTTT. V gene TRBV27 combines with J gene TRBJ1-5; D is unresolved. From germline, CDR1 is MNHEY and CDR2 SMNVEV (reference sequence). This CDR3 contains 14 residues. V was pared by 0 bases and J by 4 bases, with 7 bases between.

The chain combines TRBV7-3 with TRBJ2-5; 8 bases are a match to TRBD1. Losses at the gene ends were 2 bases for V and 5 bases for J; bases not matched to a gene: 7. The CDR3 has 15 amino acids. Germline V gene sequence: CDR1 SGHTA, CDR2 FQGTGA. The CDR3 sequence is CASSLGGQGRETQYF. In DNA, the CDR3 is TGTGCCAGCAGCTTAGGAGGACAGGGACGGGAGACCCAGTACTTC.

This sequence joins TRBV11-3 and TRBJ1-1, with 11 nucleotides matching TRBD1. The CDR3 is made up of 15 amino acids. Germline assignment: CDR1 SGHNT and CDR2 YENEEA. J gave up 10 bases and V 5 bases, and 12 bases lay outside the gene matches. The CDR3 sequence: CASSPGQGAMIGAFF. The CDR3, as DNA: TGTGCCAGCAGCCCCGGACAGGGGGCGATGATCGGAGCTTTCTTT.

The CDR3 here is CASRGTGGMDTQYF. CDR3 bases: TGCGCCAGCAGGGGGACAGGGGGCATGGATACGCAGTATTTT. The chain links TRBV5-1 to TRBJ2-3, with 12 bases that match TRBD1. The V segment lost 5 bases and the J segment 6 bases; nucleotides outside the gene matches: 4. The CDR3 has 14 residues. CDR1 is SGHRS and CDR2 is YFSETQ in the germline V gene.

The chain links TRBV19 to TRBJ1-5; D is undetermined. V shed 7 bases and J shed 9 bases, with 7 bases lying between them. Germline-derived CDR1 and CDR2 are LNHDA and SQIVND (reference sequence). CDR3 length: 10 amino acids. DNA of the CDR3: TGTGCCAGTATCCCGAGGCCCCAGCATTTT. Its protein product is CASIPRPQHF.

The gene calls are TRBV5-1 and TRBJ2-2; D is undetermined. The germline gives CDR1 SGHRS, CDR2 YFSETQ. This CDR3 is 15 amino acids long. The V end lost 0 bases, the J end lost 0 bases, and 6 bases lay between the germline ends. The CDR3 reads CASSLVTANTGELFF. DNA for the CDR3: TGCGCCAGCAGCTTGGTTACAGCGAACACCGGGGAGCTGTTTTTT.

The gene calls are TRBV19 and TRBJ1-2; tentatively, D is TRBD1 (5 bases). CDR1 and CDR2 (germline): LNHDA, SQIVND (reference sequence). The CDR3 has 15 residues. Trimming took off 5 bases at V and 4 bases at J, with 17 bases between the two ends. CDR3 coding DNA: TGTGCCAGTAGTTGGGGACCGGGGTACAGCTATGGCTACACCTTC. Translating it yields CASSWGPGYSYGYTF.

This clone was seen once. The genes are TRBV27 and TRBJ2-1; 10 nucleotides match TRBD2. CDR3 length equals 15 residues. Losses at the gene ends were 8 bases for V and 9 bases for J; bases not matched to a gene: 13. In germline, CDR1 is MNHEY, CDR2 SMNVEV (reference sequence). The CDR3 DNA follows: TGTGCCAGCTCGCGGCGGACTAGCGGAGAGGTTGAGCAGTTCTTC. It translates to CASSRRTSGEVEQFF.

The chain joins TRBV7-2 to TRBJ2-7; 8 bases are shared with TRBD1. CDR1 SGHTA and CDR2 FQGNSA come from the germline V gene. This CDR3 region has 14 residues. V shed 4 bases, J shed 3 bases, and the junction held 5 bases outside the gene matches. The CDR3 is CASSSLDRVYEQYF. The CDR3 nucleotides read TGTGCCAGCAGCTCCTTGGACAGGGTCTACGAGCAGTACTTC.

V usage is TRBV28 and J usage is TRBJ2-7; TRBD1 aligns across 9 bases. There are 17 residues in the CDR3. The junction had 14 bases not matched to a gene; V was cut back by 1 base and J by 7 bases. Germline loops: CDR1 MDHEN, CDR2 SYDVKM. In DNA form, the CDR3 reads TGTGCCAGCAGTTTATTTCGGGCGGACAGGGGAAAAGGTGAGCAGTACTTC. This sequence encodes CASSLFRADRGKGEQYF.

V and J are TRBV7-8 and TRBJ1-3; 9 bases fit TRBD1. The germline V gene encodes CDR1 SGHVS and CDR2 FQNEAQ. This CDR3 is built from 15 residues. V was pared by 5 bases and J by 4 bases, with 6 bases of the junction left unmatched. This CDR3 reads CASSRGQGVGNTIYF. CDR3 coding DNA: TGTGCCAGCAGCCGGGGACAGGGTGTAGGAAACACCATATATTTT.

The chain joins TRBV2 to TRBJ2-1; no firm D call. The CDR3 spans 11 residues. Germline CDR1 SNHLY, CDR2 FYNNEI. V gave up 5 bases and J gave up 9 bases, with 8 bases separating them. In DNA form, the CDR3 reads TGTGCCAGCAGTAAACTTGTTGAGCAGTTCTTC. As protein: CASSKLVEQFF.

This sequence joins TRBV28 and TRBJ2-7; D possibly corresponds to TRBD2 (5 bases). Per germline, CDR1 MDHEN and CDR2 SYDVKM. Deletions cut 3 bases from V and 2 bases from J, with 20 bases between. There are 17 residues in the CDR3. The chain's CDR3 is CASSFPTSHEGTYEQYF. CDR3 in DNA: TGTGCCAGCAGTTTCCCTACGAGTCACGAGGGAACCTACGAGCAGTACTTC.

This sequence joins TRBV13 and TRBJ2-1, with 14 bases identical to TRBD2. From germline, CDR1 is PRHDT and CDR2 FYEKMQ (reference sequence). The V gene end was trimmed by 7 bases and the J gene end by 6 bases; junction bases not matched to a gene: 2. The CDR3 is made up of 14 amino acids. CDR3 bases: TGTGCCAGCAAGGGACTAGCGGGAGCCAATGAGCAGTTCTTC. Translating gives CASKGLAGANEQFF.

This clone was counted a few times. V gene TRBV10-3 combines with J gene TRBJ1-2; 7 positions agree with TRBD1. The length of the CDR3 is 12 residues. The trim removed 9 bases at V and 7 bases at J, leaving 8 bases unmatched. Germline CDR1 ENHRY, CDR2 SYGVKD. CDR3 bases: TGTGCCATTTTAGGGGGCGAGGTTGGCTACACCTTC. It encodes CAILGGEVGYTF.

The rearrangement joins TRBV5-8 to TRBJ1-5, with D possibly being TRBD1 (5 bases). V lost 7 bases and J lost 7, with 15 bases in between. CDR3 length equals 13 residues. From germline, CDR1 is SGHTS and CDR2 YDEGEE. The DNA of the CDR3 is TGTGCCAGCGGTCCGGGGCCGGGGCAGCCCCAGCATTTT. This translates into CASGPGPGQPQHF. Combining the CDR3 with reference TRBV5-8 and TRBJ1-5 gives the whole variable domain EAGVTQSPTHLIKTRGQQATLRCSPISGHTSVYWYQQALGLGLQFLLWYDEGEERNRGNFPPRFSGRQFPNYSSELNVNALELEDSALYLCASGPGPGQPQHFGDGTRLSIL.

This chain connects TRBV6-1 to TRBJ2-5; D gene uncertain. Germline values: CDR1 MNHNS, CDR2 SASEGT. The ends were cut back, 5 bases at V and 4 bases at J, with 5 bases in the middle. The CDR3 loop spans 11 amino acids. Written as DNA, the CDR3 is TGTGCCAGCAGTTACGGAGAGACCCAGTACTTC. Its translation: CASSYGETQYF.

The V and J genes are TRBV6-4 and TRBJ2-3, with a possible D match to TRBD2 (6 bases). Trimming left V 2 bases short and J 4 bases short, with 10 bases between. Germline-derived CDR1 and CDR2 are MRHNA and SNTAGT. CDR3 size: 14 residues. The DNA of the CDR3 is TGTGCCAGCAGTGACAGTTGGGGGGCAGATACGCAGTATTTT. Protein product: CASSDSWGADTQYF.